Listed here are 7 T cell receptor beta chains from one sample, sequenced in a study of blood T cell repertoires in COVID-19. Some clones are missing from TCRdb's copy, which holds only in-frame ones; the method was immunoSEQ multiplex PCR. The sample comprises roughly 200,000 clones, 79% of which are singletons, and approximately 6% rests with the top ten. The sequenced sample was peripheral blood. The receptors come from a middle-aged woman with COVID-19, enrolled during active disease.

This chain uses TRBV12-3 or TRBV12-4 with TRBJ1-2, with a tentative D call TRBD1 (6 bases). The CDR3 extends over 11 amino acids. Deletions cut 5 bases from V and 8 bases from J, with 9 bases between. In DNA, the CDR3 is TGTGCCAGCAGTGACCAGGGGGGCTACACCTTC. It yields the protein CASSDQGGYTF.

The CDR3 reads CASSLNQGAGEQYF. The DNA of the CDR3 is TGTGCCAGCAGTTTAAACCAGGGGGCGGGCGAGCAGTACTTC. V is TRBV28 and J is TRBJ2-7, with 8 bases identical to TRBD1. V was clipped by 2 bases and J by 6 bases; unmatched bases: 6. The germline gives CDR1 MDHEN, CDR2 SYDVKM. There are 14 residues in the CDR3.

This sequence joins TRBV2 and TRBJ1-4; the D gene is possibly TRBD1 (5 bases). The CDR3 length is 14 residues. Germline V CDR1 and CDR2: SNHLY, FYNNEI. V was clipped by 6 bases and J by 6 bases, with 14 bases between them. The CDR3 loop is CASRGGGVDEKLFF. The CDR3 DNA reads TGTGCCAGCAGGGGGGGAGGGGTTGATGAAAAACTGTTTTTT.

This chain uses TRBV9 with TRBJ2-7; 11 positions agree with TRBD1. V was pared by 3 bases and J by 7 bases, with 6 bases of the junction left unmatched. The germline CDR1 and CDR2 sequences are SGDLS and YYNGEE. The CDR3 has 14 residues. In DNA, the CDR3 is TGTGCCAGCAGCGCCGGGACAGGGGGTCGGGAGCAGTACTTC. The encoded protein is CASSAGTGGREQYF.

The V gene is TRBV4-2, the J gene TRBJ2-3, with TRBD2 as a possible D gene (6 bases). Trimming shortened V by 4 bases and J by 6 bases, and 11 bases separated the two germline ends. CDR3 size: 13 residues. Germline CDR1 and CDR2: LGHNA and YNFKEQ. In nucleotides, the CDR3 is TGTGCCAGCAGCCCGCGGACTACCGATACGCAGTATTTT. Amino acid sequence: CASSPRTTDTQYF.

This clone showed up just a few times. The DNA for the CDR3 is TGTGCCAGCAGCTCAACTAGCGGCTCCTACGAGCAGTACTTC. This translates into CASSSTSGSYEQYF. The chain joins TRBV5-4 to TRBJ2-7, with 8 nucleotides matching TRBD2. The CDR3 consists of 14 residues. The trim removed 3 bases at V and 0 bases at J, leaving 2 bases unmatched. In germline, CDR1 is SGHNT, CDR2 YYREEE (reference sequence). The whole variable domain, filled in from reference TRBV5-4 and TRBJ2-7, reads ETGVTQSPTHLIKTRGQQVTLRCSSQSGHNTVSWYQQALGQGPQFIFQYYREEENGRGNFPPRFSGLQFPNYSSELNVNALELDDSALYLCASSSTSGSYEQYFGPGTRLTVT.

The V gene is TRBV4-2, the J gene TRBJ2-3; 12 positions match TRBD2. The V and J ends lost 0 bases and 6 bases, in that order; junction bases with no gene match: 4. The CDR3 has 16 residues. CDR1 is LGHNA and CDR2 is YNFKEQ in the germline V gene. CDR3 amino acids: CASSQDLAGGRDTQYF. CDR3 coding DNA: TGTGCCAGCAGCCAAGACCTAGCGGGGGGGCGCGATACGCAGTATTTT.